A selection of T cell receptor beta chains follows, all from one sample in a study of blood T cell repertoires in COVID-19. Sequencing used immunoSEQ multiplex PCR; TCRdb keeps in-frame clones, though not all of them. The sample carries about 200,000 clones, more than 75% recorded once. Material: peripheral blood. The receptors here all came from a man between 60 and 70 years old who had recovered from COVID-19. CDR3s include the opening cysteine and the closing phenylalanine or tryptophan. The D gene is left open where the match is weak. Some rows have no size entry. The others give once, few or many, or a class for an expanded clone.

TRBJ1-3 | TRBV29-1 | NA | NA | CSVAPTGSGNTIYF | TGCAGCGTCGCCCCTACAGGGTCTGGAAACACCATATATTTT
TRBJ1-1 | TRBV11-2 | NA | NA | CASSEKGHWNTEAFF | TGTGCCAGCAGCGAAAAGGGACACTGGAACACTGAAGCTTTCTTT
TRBJ2-7 | TRBV5-4 | TRBD2 | few | CASSLAGLAVYEQYF | TGTGCCAGCAGCTTGGCTGGACTAGCCGTCTACGAGCAGTACTTC
TRBJ2-7 | TRBV30 | TRBD1 | NA | CAWSYGTGAREQYF | TGTGCCTGGAGTTACGGGACAGGGGCTCGGGAGCAGTACTTC
TRBJ1-1 | TRBV19 | NA | NA | CASSFPGNTEAFF | TGTGCCAGTAGTTTCCCGGGGAACACTGAAGCTTTCTTT
TRBJ2-2 | TRBV7-6 | NA | NA | CASSLAQQGTGELFF | TGTGCCAGCAGCTTAGCCCAACAGGGTACCGGGGAGCTGTTTTTT
TRBJ1-4 | TRBV5-1 | NA | NA | CASSLRGTNEKLFF | TGCGCCAGCAGCCTCCGGGGAACTAATGAAAAACTGTTTTTT
TRBJ2-1 | TRBV19 | TRBD1 | NA | CASSTRDRARNEQFF | TGTGCCAGTAGTACCCGGGACAGGGCCCGCAATGAGCAGTTCTTC
TRBJ1-4 | TRBV29-1 | NA | NA | CSVGGALNEKLFF | TGCAGCGTGGGGGGGGCCCTTAATGAAAAACTGTTTTTT
TRBJ1-2 | TRBV5-4 | NA | few | CASSLGPGNYGYTF | TGTGCCAGCAGCTTGGGTCCCGGGAACTATGGCTACACCTTC
TRBJ1-2 | TRBV15 | TRBD1 | NA | CATSKARTGDYGYTF | TGTGCCACCAGCAAAGCCCGGACAGGGGACTATGGCTACACCTTC
TRBJ2-1 | TRBV30 | TRBD2 | NA | CAWSYGLAGDEQFF | TGTGCCTGGAGTTACGGGTTAGCGGGAGATGAGCAGTTCTTC
TRBJ2-7 | TRBV27 | NA | NA | CASTRSAGYEQYF | TGTGCCAGCACGAGGTCTGCGGGCTACGAGCAGTACTTC
TRBJ2-7 | TRBV28 | NA | NA | CASSSNYEQYF | TGTGCCAGCAGTTCCAACTACGAGCAGTACTTC
TRBJ2-6 | TRBV19 | NA | NA | CASSAAEGSSGANVLTF | TGTGCCAGTAGTGCCGCGGAAGGTAGCTCTGGGGCCAACGTCCTGACTTTC
TRBJ1-2 | TRBV27 | NA | NA | CASSLSGWGEDGYTF | TGTGCCAGCAGTTTATCCGGCTGGGGGGAGGACGGCTACACCTTC
TRBJ2-7 | TRBV5-4 | TRBD2 | NA | CASRLAGGAYEQYF | TGTGCCAGTCGTTTAGCGGGAGGGGCCTACGAGCAGTACTTC
TRBJ1-5 | TRBV2 | NA | once | CASSEPGHSNQPQHF | TGTGCCAGCAGTGAACCCGGACATTCCAATCAGCCCCAGCATTTT
TRBJ2-7 | TRBV18 | NA | NA | CASSLPGRNEQYF | TGTGCCAGCTCACTTCCAGGTAGGAACGAGCAGTACTTC
TRBJ2-7 | TRBV3-1/TRBV3-2 | TRBD2 | NA | CASGTSGREQYF | TGTGCCAGTGGGACTAGCGGGAGGGAGCAGTACTTC
TRBJ2-7 | TRBV27 | TRBD2 | NA | CASRESSGRPRGEQYF | TGTGCCAGCAGAGAGAGTAGCGGGAGGCCCCGAGGCGAGCAGTACTTC
TRBJ2-5 | TRBV5-6 | TRBD1 | NA | CASSSTTGGRETQYF | TGTGCCAGCAGCTCGACGACAGGGGGCAGGGAGACCCAGTACTTC
TRBJ2-7 | TRBV18 | NA | NA | CASSPLSEAYEQYF | TGTGCCAGCTCACCCCTTTCCGAGGCCTACGAGCAGTACTTC
TRBJ1-1 | TRBV5-1 | NA | NA | CASSRRSDGQNTEAFF | TGCGCCAGCAGCCGCCGCTCGGACGGACAGAACACTGAAGCTTTCTTT
TRBJ2-5 | TRBV30 | NA | NA | CAWSGVSGETQYF | TGTGCCTGGAGTGGGGTCTCGGGAGAGACCCAGTACTTC
TRBJ1-2 | TRBV5-1 | NA | NA | CASSLVEGPYGYTF | TGCGCCAGCAGCTTGGTAGAGGGCCCCTATGGCTACACCTTC
TRBJ1-3 | TRBV24-1 | TRBD1 | once | CARSGQSSGNTIYF | TGTGCCCGCTCGGGACAGAGCTCTGGAAACACCATATATTTT
TRBJ2-7 | TRBV7-3 | TRBD1 | NA | CASRSTGSYEQYF | TGTGCCAGCAGGTCGACAGGGTCCTACGAGCAGTACTTC
TRBJ1-3 | TRBV15 | TRBD1 | once | CATSSGQGDGNTIYF | TGTGCCACCAGCAGTGGACAGGGAGATGGAAACACCATATATTTT
TRBJ1-5 | TRBV12-3/TRBV12-4 | NA | NA | CASRGVGQPQHF | TGTGCCAGCAGGGGAGTGGGTCAGCCCCAGCATTTT
TRBJ1-1 | TRBV3-1/TRBV3-2 | NA | NA | CASSPQTVVKGPEAFF | TGTGCCAGCAGCCCCCAAACGGTGGTGAAGGGGCCTGAAGCTTTCTTT
TRBJ2-3 | TRBV18 | NA | NA | CASSPFEQAVADTQYF | TGTGCCAGCTCACCATTCGAACAGGCGGTGGCAGATACGCAGTATTTT
TRBJ1-1 | TRBV5-6 | NA | once | CASSLALEAFF | TGTGCCAGCAGCTTGGCTCTAGAAGCTTTCTTT
TRBJ2-7 | TRBV10-3 | TRBD1 | NA | CAISDQRQGPYEQYF | TGTGCCATCAGTGACCAGAGACAGGGCCCCTACGAGCAGTACTTC
TRBJ1-1 | TRBV18 | NA | NA | CASSQGVLTEAFF | TGTGCCAGCTCACAGGGGGTTCTGACTGAAGCTTTCTTT
TRBJ2-7 | TRBV5-1 | TRBD2 | NA | CASSFRTSGTFGEQYF | TGCGCCAGCAGCTTTCGGACTAGCGGGACCTTCGGCGAGCAGTACTTC
TRBJ2-7 | TRBV6-5 | TRBD2 | once | CASSYRSGQTYEQYF | TGTGCCAGCAGTTACCGTAGCGGGCAGACCTACGAGCAGTACTTC